The 10 T cell receptor beta chains listed next were all sequenced from one sample in a study of cytomegalovirus exposure and HLA in healthy donors. Amplification used 60 Vbeta primers and 13 Jbeta primers. Here immunoSEQ multiplex PCR was the method, and the copy in TCRdb shows in-frame clones only, minus some. The specimen's table records some 70,000 clones. Sequencing was carried out using PBMCs. The receptor source for this set is a female donor in good health and CMV-seropositive.

The chain uses TRBV28 and TRBJ2-7, with 7 bases aligning to TRBD2. The ends lost 2 bases at V and 3 bases at J; junction bases unmatched: 7. Germline loops: CDR1 MDHEN, CDR2 SYDVKM. The CDR3 is made up of 15 amino acids. DNA of the CDR3: TGTGCCAGCAGTTTAGCGGGGGTGGAGGGCTACGAGCAGTACTTC. Translated, it gives CASSLAGVEGYEQYF.

The gene calls are TRBV30 and TRBJ2-3; 9 bases map to TRBD2. V lost 4 bases to trimming and J lost 0 bases; unmatched junction nucleotides: 2. The CDR3 totals 14 residues. Germline-derived CDR1 and CDR2 are GTSNPN and SVGIG (reference sequence). The CDR3: CAWTLAGSTDTQYF. In DNA, the CDR3 is TGTGCCTGGACCCTAGCGGGGAGCACAGATACGCAGTATTTT.

This sequence joins TRBV28 and TRBJ2-1, with 13 bases fitting TRBD2. V lost 3 bases to trimming and J lost 6 bases; unmatched junction nucleotides: 5. CDR3 length: 16 amino acids. Germline assignment: CDR1 MDHEN and CDR2 SYDVKM. DNA of the CDR3: TGTGCCAGCAGTTTGGAACTAGCGGGAGGGCCCAATGAGCAGTTCTTC. Translation gives CASSLELAGGPNEQFF.

CDR3 in DNA: TGTGCCAGCAGCGCCACAGCAACTAATGAAAAACTGTTTTTT. This gives the protein CASSATATNEKLFF. J is TRBJ1-4 and V is TRBV7-6; D call uncertain. Trimming removed 5 bases at V and 0 bases at J, with 7 bases between. The CDR3 length is 14 residues. Germline CDR1 reads SGHVS; CDR2 reads FNYEAQ.

The rearrangement uses TRBV19 and TRBJ2-5; 10 bases agree with TRBD2. The end of the DNA aligns better with TRBJ2-7, so the J call may be wrong. The germline V gene has CDR1 LNHDA and CDR2 SQIVND (reference sequence). The CDR3 covers 16 residues. The CDR3 sequence: CASSIDSSGGTYEQYF. Written as DNA, the CDR3 is TGTGCCAGTAGTATTGATTCTAGCGGGGGCACCTACGAGCAGTACTTC.

J is TRBJ1-2 and V is TRBV13; 7 bases map to TRBD1. In germline, CDR1 is PRHDT, CDR2 FYEKMQ (reference sequence). The V and J ends lost 0 bases and 8 bases, in that order; junction bases with no gene match: 3. This CDR3 spans 13 amino acids. In DNA form, the CDR3 reads TGTGCCAGCAGCTTAGGAGGGGGCGGAGGCTACACCTTC. Protein sequence: CASSLGGGGGYTF.

The chain employs TRBV29-1 and TRBJ2-5; TRBD2 matches at 10 bases. This CDR3 is built from 13 residues. J gave up 5 bases and V 6 bases, and 6 bases lay outside the gene matches. Germline assignment: CDR1 SQVTM and CDR2 ANQGSEA. CDR3 residues: CSVPSGSGETQYF. CDR3 DNA sequence: TGCAGCGTCCCTAGCGGGAGTGGGGAGACCCAGTACTTC.

J is TRBJ2-5 and V is TRBV29-1; 12 bases fit TRBD2. Germline V CDR1 and CDR2: SQVTM, ANQGSEA. Trimming cost V 7 bases and J 0 bases; bases outside gene matches: 12. The CDR3 runs 17 residues. CDR3 loop: CSGLGLGTSGHQETQYF. The CDR3 DNA is TGCAGCGGACTCGGCCTCGGGACTAGCGGGCACCAAGAGACCCAGTACTTC.

V gene TRBV7-9 combines with J gene TRBJ2-1; weak D call: TRBD1 (7 bases). V was trimmed by 5 bases and J by 3 bases, leaving 17 bases between them. CDR3 length: 16 residues. In germline, CDR1 is SEHNR, CDR2 FQNEAQ (reference sequence). The CDR3 nucleotides read TGTGCCAGCAGCCCGCGGGACAGCCGCATCTACAATGAGCAGTTCTTC. Its protein is CASSPRDSRIYNEQFF. The full variable domain, its missing parts supplied by reference TRBV7-9 and TRBJ2-1, is DTGVSQNPRHKITKRGQNVTFRCDPISEHNRLYWYRQTLGQGPEFLTYFQNEAQLEKSRLLSDRFSAERPKGSFSTLEIQRTEQGDSAMYLCASSPRDSRIYNEQFFGPGTRLTVL.

CDR3 nucleotide sequence: TGTGCCAGCAGCGGGCCCGGACAGTTGAACACTGAAGCTTTCTTT. It specifies CASSGPGQLNTEAFF. The V gene is TRBV7-2, the J gene TRBJ1-1; D might be TRBD1 (6 bases). CDR1 is SGHTA, CDR2 FQGNSA, per germline. CDR3 length: 15 amino acids. The V and J ends lost 5 bases and 0 bases respectively, with 13 bases between them.